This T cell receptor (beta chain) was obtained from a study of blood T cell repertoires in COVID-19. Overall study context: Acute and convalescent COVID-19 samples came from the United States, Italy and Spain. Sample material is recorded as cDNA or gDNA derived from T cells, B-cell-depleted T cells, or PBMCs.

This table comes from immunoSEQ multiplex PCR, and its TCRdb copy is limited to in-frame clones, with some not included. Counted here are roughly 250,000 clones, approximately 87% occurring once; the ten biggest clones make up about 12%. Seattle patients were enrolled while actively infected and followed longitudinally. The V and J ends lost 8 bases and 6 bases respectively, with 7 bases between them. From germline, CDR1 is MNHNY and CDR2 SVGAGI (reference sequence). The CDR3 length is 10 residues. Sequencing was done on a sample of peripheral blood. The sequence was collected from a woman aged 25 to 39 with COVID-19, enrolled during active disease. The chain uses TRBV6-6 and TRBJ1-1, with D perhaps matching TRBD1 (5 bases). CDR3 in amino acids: CASWGPEAFF. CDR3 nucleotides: TGTGCCAGCTGGGGCCCTGAAGCTTTCTTT.